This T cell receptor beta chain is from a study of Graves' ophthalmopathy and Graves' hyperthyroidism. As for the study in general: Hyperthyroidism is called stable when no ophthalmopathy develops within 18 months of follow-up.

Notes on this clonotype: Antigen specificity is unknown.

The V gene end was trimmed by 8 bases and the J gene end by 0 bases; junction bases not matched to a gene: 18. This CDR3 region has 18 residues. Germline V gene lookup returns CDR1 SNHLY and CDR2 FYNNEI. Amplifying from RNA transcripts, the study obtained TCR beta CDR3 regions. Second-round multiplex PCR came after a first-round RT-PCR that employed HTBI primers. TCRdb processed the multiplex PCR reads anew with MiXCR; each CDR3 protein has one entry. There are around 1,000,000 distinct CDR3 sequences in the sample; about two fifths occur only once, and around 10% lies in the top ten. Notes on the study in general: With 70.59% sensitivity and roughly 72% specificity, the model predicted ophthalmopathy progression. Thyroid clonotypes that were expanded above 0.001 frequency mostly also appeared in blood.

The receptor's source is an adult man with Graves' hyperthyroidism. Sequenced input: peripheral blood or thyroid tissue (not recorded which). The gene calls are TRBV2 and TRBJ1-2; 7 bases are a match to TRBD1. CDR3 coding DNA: TGTGCCAGCTCACCTCGGCTGTCAGGGGGGACAGCTAACTATGGCTACACCTTC. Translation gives CASSPRLSGGTANYGYTF.